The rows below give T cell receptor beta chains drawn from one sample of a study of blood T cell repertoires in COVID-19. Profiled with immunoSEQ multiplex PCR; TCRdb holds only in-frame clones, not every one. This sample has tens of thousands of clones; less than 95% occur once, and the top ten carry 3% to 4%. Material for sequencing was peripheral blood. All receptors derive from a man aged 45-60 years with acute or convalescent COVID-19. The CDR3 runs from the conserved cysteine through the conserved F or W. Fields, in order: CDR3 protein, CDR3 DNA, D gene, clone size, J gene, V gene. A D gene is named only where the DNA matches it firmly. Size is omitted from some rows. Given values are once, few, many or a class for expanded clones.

CASSSDRGGMNTEAFF TGTGCCAGCAGTTCCGACAGGGGAGGGATGAACACTGAAGCTTTCTTT TRBD1 few TRBJ1-1 TRBV28
CASSLGGGANTEAFF TGTGCCAGCAGCTTAGGAGGGGGCGCAAACACTGAAGCTTTCTTT TRBD1 once TRBJ1-1 TRBV7-2
CASSIAGYTEAFF TGTGCCAGTAGTATAGCAGGATACACTGAAGCTTTCTTT NA few TRBJ1-1 TRBV19
CASSIERWRGYGGELFF TGTGCCAGTAGTATAGAGAGGTGGCGGGGTTACGGCGGGGAGCTGTTTTTT NA NA TRBJ2-2 TRBV19
CASSLERVLVPGELFF TGTGCCAGCAGCTTAGAAAGAGTACTAGTGCCAGGGGAGCTGTTTTTT NA NA TRBJ2-2 TRBV7-2
CASSLGAAETQYF TGTGCCAGCAGCTTAGGCGCCGCAGAGACCCAGTACTTC NA once TRBJ2-5 TRBV7-9
CASSPQGANSPLHF TGTGCCAGCTCACCACAGGGGGCAAATTCACCCCTCCACTTT TRBD1 once TRBJ1-6 TRBV18
CAWSVGLINSPLHF TGTGCCTGGAGTGTAGGACTTATTAATTCACCCCTCCACTTT NA once TRBJ1-6 TRBV30
CSVRATGGTGNTIYF TGCAGCGTCCGAGCGACAGGGGGGACTGGAAACACCATATATTTT TRBD1 NA TRBJ1-3 TRBV29-1
CASSQDGLAGSYNEQFF TGTGCCAGCAGCCAAGACGGACTAGCGGGGTCCTACAATGAGCAGTTCTTC TRBD2 NA TRBJ2-1 TRBV3-1/TRBV3-2
CAIQAGGRPEQYF TGTGCCATACAAGCGGGGGGGCGTCCCGAGCAGTACTTC TRBD2 NA TRBJ2-7 TRBV28
CASSRALAGGSDTQYF TGTGCCAGCAGCCGCGCGCTAGCGGGGGGTTCAGATACGCAGTATTTT TRBD2 NA TRBJ2-3 TRBV5-4
CASSMTAAGNTIYF TGTGCCAGTAGTATGACAGCTGCTGGAAACACCATATATTTT NA NA TRBJ1-3 TRBV19
CAAGPEYQKLFF TGTGCCGCGGGTCCCGAATACCAAAAACTGTTTTTT NA NA TRBJ1-4 TRBV6-5
CASSMRLSYEQYF TGTGCCAGTAGTATGAGGTTGTCCTACGAGCAGTACTTC NA once TRBJ2-7 TRBV19
CSVRPSGTEAFF TGCAGCGTCAGGCCGAGTGGCACTGAAGCTTTCTTT NA once TRBJ1-1 TRBV29-1
CASSQGGSTDTQYF TGTGCCAGCAGCCAGGGAGGGAGCACAGATACGCAGTATTTT TRBD2 NA TRBJ2-3 TRBV3-1/TRBV3-2
CASSPRSGRQDTQYF TGTGCCAGTAGTCCGCGTTCGGGGAGACAAGATACGCAGTATTTT NA NA TRBJ2-3 TRBV19
CASSYSEGNYGYTF TGTGCCAGCAGTTACTCGGAGGGTAACTATGGCTACACCTTC NA once TRBJ1-2 TRBV6-2/TRBV6-3
CASSVGSGRPYEQYF TGTGCCAGCAGCGTAGGGAGCGGGCGCCCATACGAGCAGTACTTC NA once TRBJ2-7 TRBV9
CASRLKGRAGYTF TGTGCCAGCAGGCTAAAAGGGAGGGCTGGCTACACCTTC NA once TRBJ1-2 TRBV12-3/TRBV12-4
CASSNRLVGTDTQYF TGCGCCAGCAGTAATCGACTAGTTGGCACAGATACGCAGTATTTT NA NA TRBJ2-3 TRBV10-1
CASSQEITRSYYEQYF TGTGCCAGCAGCCAAGAAATAACACGGAGTTACTACGAGCAGTACTTC NA NA TRBJ2-7 TRBV14
CASSLTNTGELFF TGCGCCAGCAGCTTGACTAACACCGGGGAGCTGTTTTTT NA NA TRBJ2-2 TRBV5-1
CATSDYGQVQYF TGTGCCACCAGTGACTACGGACAGGTGCAGTACTTC TRBD1 NA TRBJ2-5 TRBV24-1
CASSQGLGSEGYTF TGCGCCAGCAGCCAGGGGTTAGGTTCGGAAGGCTACACCTTC NA NA TRBJ1-2 TRBV5-1